Below, one T cell receptor beta chain is given with its context. Its antigen is not identified. Only in-frame clones appear in the TCRdb table, and some are missing; sequencing was by immunoSEQ multiplex PCR. The sample shows around 5,500 clones, over 75% of them seen only once. The data were obtained in a study of tumor-infiltrating lymphocytes in localized non-small cell lung cancer. Study at large: Patients included smokers and never-smokers with various histologies, some sampled after neoadjuvant chemotherapy. From each patient, both tumor and uninvolved lung, non-adjacent to tumor, were sampled.

Whole-study findings and limits: Different pieces of the same tissue went to different assays, confounding technical variation with intratumor heterogeneity. T-cell fraction did not differ between immunotypes IM1 and IM2.

Sequenced sample: lung tumor tissue. The clonotype comes from a human donor with non-small cell lung cancer.

The DNA of the CDR3 is TGTGCCAGCAAGCTTGACGAGAACACTGAAGCTTTCTTT. Its protein product is CASKLDENTEAFF. The V call is TRBV6-6, the J call TRBJ1-1, with D unclear. V was shortened by 7 bases and J by 1 base, with 10 bases between the two germline ends. The CDR3 has 13 amino acids. Per the germline V gene, CDR1 is MNHNY and CDR2 is SVGAGI (reference sequence).